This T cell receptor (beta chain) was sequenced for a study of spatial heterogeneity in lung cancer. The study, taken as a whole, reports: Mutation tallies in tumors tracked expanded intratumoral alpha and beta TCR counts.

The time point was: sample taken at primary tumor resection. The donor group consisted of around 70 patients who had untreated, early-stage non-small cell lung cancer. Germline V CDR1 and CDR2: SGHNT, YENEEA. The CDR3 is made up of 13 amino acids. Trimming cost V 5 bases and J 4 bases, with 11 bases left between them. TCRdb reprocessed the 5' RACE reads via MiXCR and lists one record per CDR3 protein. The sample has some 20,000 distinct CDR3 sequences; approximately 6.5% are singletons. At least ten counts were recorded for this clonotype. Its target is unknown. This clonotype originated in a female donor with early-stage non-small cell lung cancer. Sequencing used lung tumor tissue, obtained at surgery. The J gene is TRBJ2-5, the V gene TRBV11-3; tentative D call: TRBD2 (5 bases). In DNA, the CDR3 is TGTGCCAGCAGCCAACGCAGCGGAGAGACCCAGTACTTC. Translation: CASSQRSGETQYF.